This is a list of T cell receptor beta chains from one sample in a study of Graves' ophthalmopathy and Graves' hyperthyroidism. One entry per CDR3 protein, called by TCRdb with MiXCR from the multiplex PCR reads. The sample includes 400,000 or so distinct CDR3 sequences, about 17% seen only once; the top ten take roughly 2.3%. Sequenced material: peripheral blood. The receptor source for this set is an adult woman with stable Graves' hyperthyroidism. The CDR3 runs from the conserved cysteine through the conserved F or W. Clone size is given for some rows only: seen once, a few or many times, or a class if the clone is expanded.

clone_size,v_call,cdr3_aa
many,TRBV7-9,CASSPPGAPGTEAFF
few,TRBV5-5,CASSSRGGFTGELFF
many,TRBV28,CASGPGGRRGETQYF
many,TRBV30,CAWRDRAYEQYF
many,TRBV12-5,CASGLDGRTEAFF
many,TRBV11-2,CASSGDEQYF
-,TRBV5-1,CASSPTSGASYEQYF
many,TRBV27,CASSFTSNHEQYF
many,TRBV7-2,CASSLIAGGREQYF
many,TRBV4-1,CASSHSPPGTDSSPLHF
few,TRBV5-1,CASSPARGTGANVLTF
many,TRBV7-9,CASSLVGRNTGELFF
many,TRBV11-1,CASSLTSGRRTGELFF
many,TRBV5-1,CASSLVQGAAEAFF
-,TRBV6-2/TRBV6-3,CASSYGEQYEQYF
many,TRBV11-2,CASSLEATVPTDTQYF
-,TRBV6-1,CASSSIGYEQYF
-,TRBV7-9,CASSPPLRDGSEAFF
few,TRBV7-8,CASSHRWTGVITGELFF
many,TRBV28,CASSLPPWTPHQETQYF
many,TRBV6-1,CACREAEGIYGYTF
many,TRBV7-2,CASAREGVGTGELFF
many,TRBV27,CASSRTGSWHQPQHF
many,TRBV6-1,CASSTRTENTGELFF
many,TRBV30,CAWSVLSVQETQYF
many,TRBV20-1,CSAAGGGELRGEQYF
many,TRBV7-8,CASSLTANTEAFF
many,TRBV12-3/TRBV12-4,CASTGRTTPYGGYTF
many,TRBV28,CAGGQSNQPQHF
few,TRBV7-3,CASSPPERRQPQHF
many,TRBV27,CASSIYPPSDQPQHF
-,TRBV9,CASSGRRGLAGVTGELFF
few,TRBV3-1,CASSQVAVTGEQYF
many,TRBV28,CASSPPGRGAEAFF
many,TRBV20-1,CSARDVLASQETQYF
many,TRBV15,CATSRGGTANTEAFF
many,TRBV20-1,CSAEDGQGRYF
few,TRBV6-2/TRBV6-3,CASSYRLAGPAPYEQYF
few,TRBV19,CASSMDSRAKQYF
few,TRBV12-3/TRBV12-4,CASSPDGRNYGYTF
-,TRBV9,CASSVVEGDTQYF
-,TRBV19,CASSIGPGLADITYEQYF
many,TRBV7-2,CASSSPRGPGELFF
-,TRBV5-1,CASSSGLAGGIATQYF
many,TRBV4-2,CASSLDNQPQHF
many,TRBV3-1,CASSQGSGNQPQHF
-,TRBV5-1,CASSWEGEGGYTF
few,TRBV30,CAWSAIISNQPQHF
-,TRBV6-5,CASILVGTIYF
-,TRBV12-3/TRBV12-4,CASSLAGPRDEQYF